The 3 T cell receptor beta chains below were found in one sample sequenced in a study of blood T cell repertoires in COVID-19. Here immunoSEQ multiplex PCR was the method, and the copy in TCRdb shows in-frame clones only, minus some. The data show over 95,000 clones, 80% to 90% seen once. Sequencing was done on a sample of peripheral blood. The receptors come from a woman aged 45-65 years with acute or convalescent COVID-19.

As DNA, the CDR3 is TGCAGCGTTCGAGACAGCCCCACAGATACGCAGTATTTT. Translated: CSVRDSPTDTQYF. The V gene is TRBV29-1, the J gene TRBJ2-3; TRBD1 is a possible D gene (5 bases). V was clipped by 5 bases and J by 2 bases, with 11 bases between them. This CDR3 is 13 amino acids long. Germline CDR1 is SQVTM and CDR2 is ANQGSEA.

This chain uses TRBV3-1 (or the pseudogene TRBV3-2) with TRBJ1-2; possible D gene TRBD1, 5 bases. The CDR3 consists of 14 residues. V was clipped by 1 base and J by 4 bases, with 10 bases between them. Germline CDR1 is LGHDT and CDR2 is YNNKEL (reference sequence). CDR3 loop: CASSQGQWGYGYTF. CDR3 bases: TGTGCCAGCAGCCAAGGACAGTGGGGCTATGGCTACACCTTC.

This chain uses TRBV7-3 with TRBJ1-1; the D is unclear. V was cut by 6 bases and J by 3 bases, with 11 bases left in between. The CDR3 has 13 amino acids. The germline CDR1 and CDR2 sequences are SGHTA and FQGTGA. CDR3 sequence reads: CASSSSQDTEAFF. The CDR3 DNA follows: TGTGCCAGCAGTTCATCGCAGGACACTGAAGCTTTCTTT. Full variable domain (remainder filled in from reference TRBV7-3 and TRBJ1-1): GAGVSQTPSNKVTEKGKYVELRCDPISGHTALYWYRQSLGQGPEFLIYFQGTGAADDSGLPNDRFFAVRPEGSVSTLKIQRTERGDSAVYLCASSSSQDTEAFFGQGTRLTVV.